This TCR beta chain was captured in a study of metastatic and nonmetastatic thyroid tumors. The CDR3 has 15 amino acids. Germline CDR1 is SGHKS and CDR2 is YYEKEE (reference sequence). V was cut by 4 bases and J by 1 base, with 9 bases left in between. Notes on this clone: Its antigen is unknown.

Study-level results: Benign nodules were reported to have significantly lower TCR beta diversity than malignant thyroid tumors, in blood and tumor.

All patients reached thyroid surgery having received no treatment beforehand. Through MiXCR, TCRdb re-clonotyped the PCR reads. The sample carries 5,000 to 8,000 clones, roughly 30% recorded once. The source material was adjacent normal tissue. The TCR originated in a female donor with papillary thyroid cancer or a benign thyroid nodule (not recorded which). Some clones in this sample may be carry-over from other donors' samples. This chain connects TRBV5-5 to TRBJ2-6, with unresolved D. The CDR3: CASSLRWSGANVLTF. The CDR3 bases are TGTGCCAGCAGCCTCCGGTGGTCTGGGGCCAACGTCCTGACTTTC.